This T cell receptor beta chain derives from a study of beta chain features in type 1 diabetes. Only one count was recorded for this clone. The antigen remains undetermined. Investigators reverse transcribed all isolated RNA, so they sequenced expressed TCRB transcripts. Measured with immunoSEQ multiplex PCR; TCRdb has only the in-frame clones, and not every one. The table lists tens of thousands of clones, around three fifths of them singletons. Trimming pared 9 bases from V and 4 bases from J, leaving 12 bases between. Per germline, CDR1 MNHEY and CDR2 SVGAGI. The CDR3 runs 13 residues. Study-wide points: Shorter templates might be favored by PCR, and equally so in patients and in controls. In every one of the four CD4+ subsets, TCRB CDR3s were moderately but significantly shorter in Type 1 diabetes patients. The similarity of naive, central memory and Treg TCRB repertoires appeared greater among patients than among healthy donors.

The TCR sequence derives from a woman younger than 35 in good health. The chain has TRBV6-5 and TRBJ2-2, with D possibly being TRBD1 (5 bases). The material sequenced was Tregs from blood. CDR3 sequence (DNA): TGTGCCAGTACTCCCAGGGCCACCGGGGAGCTGTTTTTT. Its translation: CASTPRATGELFF.